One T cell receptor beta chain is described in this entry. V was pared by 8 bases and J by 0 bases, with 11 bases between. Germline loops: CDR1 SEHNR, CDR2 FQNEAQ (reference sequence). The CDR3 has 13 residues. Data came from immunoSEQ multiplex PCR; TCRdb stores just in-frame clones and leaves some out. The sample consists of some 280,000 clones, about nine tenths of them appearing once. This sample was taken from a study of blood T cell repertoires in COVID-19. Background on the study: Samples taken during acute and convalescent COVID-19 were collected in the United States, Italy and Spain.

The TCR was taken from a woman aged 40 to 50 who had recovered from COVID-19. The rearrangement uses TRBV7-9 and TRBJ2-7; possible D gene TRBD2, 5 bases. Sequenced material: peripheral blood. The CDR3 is CASSPTSSYEQYF. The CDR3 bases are TGTGCCAGCTCCCCAACTAGCTCCTACGAGCAGTACTTC. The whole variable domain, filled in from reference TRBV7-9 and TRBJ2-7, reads DTGVSQNPRHKITKRGQNVTFRCDPISEHNRLYWYRQTLGQGPEFLTYFQNEAQLEKSRLLSDRFSAERPKGSFSTLEIQRTEQGDSAMYLCASSPTSSYEQYFGPGTRLTVT.